These T cell receptor beta chains were read from a single sample in a study of control samples from healthy donors and cancer patients. Assay: immunoSEQ multiplex PCR; the TCRdb copy retains only in-frame clones and omits some. The sample gives tens of thousands of clones, 90% of which show up once; approximately 6% is in the top ten. The sequencing sample was made of PBMCs. The source is a man aged 55 to 70 with colorectal cancer. Each CDR3 is given with its conserved first and last residue. Fields, in order: J gene, clone size, V gene, D gene, CDR3 DNA, CDR3 protein. The D gene is left open where the match is weak. Size tells how often a clone was seen (once, few, many) or the class of an expanded clone, and some rows leave it out.

>TRBJ2-3|once|TRBV6-6|TRBD2
TGTGCCAGCACAGAGCGGGGGGTCATGAGCACAGATACGCAGTATTTT
CASTERGVMSTDTQYF
>TRBJ2-7|.|TRBV5-5|TRBD1
TGTGCCAGCAGCAAGGAAGTGTTAAGGGACAGTTACTTC
CASSKEVLRDSYF
>TRBJ2-1|.|TRBV4-1|.
TGCGCCAGCAGCCAAGATAGAGGGACCAATGAGCAGTTCTTC
CASSQDRGTNEQFF
>TRBJ1-6|.|TRBV2|.
TGTGCCAGCAGTGAAGGGTCTCACTGGAATTCACCCCTCCACTTT
CASSEGSHWNSPLHF
>TRBJ2-3|.|TRBV3-1/TRBV3-2|.
TGTGCCAGCAGCCAAGATCCGGAGACGGCGCAGTATTTT
CASSQDPETAQYF
>TRBJ1-2|.|TRBV19|.
TGTGCCAGTAGGCCAGGGGCGGATGGCTACACCTTC
CASRPGADGYTF
>TRBJ1-4|.|TRBV18|TRBD1
TGTGCCAGCTCACTTGGACAGGAGCAAAAACTGTTTTTT
CASSLGQEQKLFF
>TRBJ2-5|.|TRBV2|.
TGTGCCAGCAGTGAAGCGGGCAGGGTGGGGACCCAGTACTTC
CASSEAGRVGTQYF
>TRBJ2-7|.|TRBV12-3/TRBV12-4|.
TGTGCCAGCAGTCCGGACCGGGATCTAGAGCAGTACTTC
CASSPDRDLEQYF
>TRBJ2-7|.|TRBV9|.
TGTGTCCGGCGACGGGGTATGAGGGACGAGCAGTACTTC
CVRRRGMRDEQYF
>TRBJ2-2|.|TRBV30|.
TGTGCCTGGAGTCTAGCGGGGGAGCTGTTTTTT
CAWSLAGELFF
>TRBJ1-1|.|TRBV6-6|.
TGTGCCAGCAGCTCTCAGGGAAGGAGCACTGAAGCTTTCTTT
CASSSQGRSTEAFF
>TRBJ1-3|.|TRBV4-3|.
TGCGCCAGCAGTCCCGGAGCGATTGGAAACACCATATATTTT
CASSPGAIGNTIYF
>TRBJ1-1|.|TRBV28|.
TGTGCCAGCAGTTTTGGCAGTTCGTTGGCTTTCTTT
CASSFGSSLAFF
>TRBJ2-5|.|TRBV11-1|.
TGTGCCAGCAGCTCCTCCGGGCTAGCAGCAGAGACCCAGTACTTC
CASSSSGLAAETQYF
>TRBJ1-1|few|TRBV6-1|.
TGTGCCAGCAGTGAATTCGGGTCATGGCATCCTTTCTTT
CASSEFGSWHPFF